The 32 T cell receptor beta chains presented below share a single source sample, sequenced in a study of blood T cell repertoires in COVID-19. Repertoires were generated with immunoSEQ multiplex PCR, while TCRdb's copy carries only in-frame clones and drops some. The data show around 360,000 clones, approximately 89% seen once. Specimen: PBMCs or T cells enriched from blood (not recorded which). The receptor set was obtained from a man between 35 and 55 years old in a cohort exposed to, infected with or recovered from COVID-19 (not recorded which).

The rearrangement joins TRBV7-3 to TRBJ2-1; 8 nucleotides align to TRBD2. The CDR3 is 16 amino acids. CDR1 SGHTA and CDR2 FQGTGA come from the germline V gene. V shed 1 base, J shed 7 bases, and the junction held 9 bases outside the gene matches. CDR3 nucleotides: TGTGCCAGCAGCTTAAGTGCGGGAGGACCTCGGAATGAGCAGTTCTTC. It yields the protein CASSLSAGGPRNEQFF. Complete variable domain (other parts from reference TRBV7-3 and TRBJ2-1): GAGVSQTPSNKVTEKGKYVELRCDPISGHTALYWYRQSLGQGPEFLIYFQGTGAADDSGLPNDRFFAVRPEGSVSTLKIQRTERGDSAVYLCASSLSAGGPRNEQFFGPGTRLTVL.

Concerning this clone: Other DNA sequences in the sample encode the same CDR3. The CDR3 reads CASSLGVAGGAYEQYF. The CDR3 DNA follows: TGCGCCAGCAGCTTGGGAGTGGCGGGAGGGGCCTACGAGCAGTACTTC. J is TRBJ2-7 and V is TRBV5-1; 9 positions agree with TRBD2. The CDR3 contains 16 residues. J gave up 2 bases and V 0 bases, and 6 bases lay outside the gene matches. Germline-derived CDR1 and CDR2 are SGHRS and YFSETQ. The variable domain in full, with the rest retrieved from reference TRBV5-1 and TRBJ2-7, is KAGVTQTPRYLIKTRGQQVTLSCSPISGHRSVSWYQQTPGQGLQFLFEYFSETQRNKGNFPGRFSGRQFSNSRSEMNVSTLELGDSALYLCASSLGVAGGAYEQYFGPGTRLTVT.

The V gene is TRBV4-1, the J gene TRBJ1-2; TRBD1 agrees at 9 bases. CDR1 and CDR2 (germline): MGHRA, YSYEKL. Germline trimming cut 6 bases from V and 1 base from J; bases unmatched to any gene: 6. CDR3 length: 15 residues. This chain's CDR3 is CASSQNRGRNYGYTF. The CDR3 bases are TGCGCCAGCAGTCAGAACAGGGGGCGTAACTATGGCTACACCTTC.

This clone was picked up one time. The CDR3 DNA sequence: TGTGCCAGCAGCGGCGGAACTAATGAAAAACTGTTTTTT. It specifies CASSGGTNEKLFF. This sequence joins TRBV7-9 and TRBJ1-4; no firm D call. Germline V gene lookup returns CDR1 SEHNR and CDR2 FQNEAQ (reference sequence). This CDR3 is built from 13 residues. Trimming cost V 5 bases and J 1 base, with 5 bases left between them.

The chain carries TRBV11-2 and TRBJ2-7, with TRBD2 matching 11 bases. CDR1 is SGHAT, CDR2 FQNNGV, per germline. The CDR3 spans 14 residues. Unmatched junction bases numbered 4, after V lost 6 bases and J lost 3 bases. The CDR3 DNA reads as TGTGCCAGCAGACGACTAGCGGGAATCTACGAGCAGTACTTC. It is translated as CASRRLAGIYEQYF.

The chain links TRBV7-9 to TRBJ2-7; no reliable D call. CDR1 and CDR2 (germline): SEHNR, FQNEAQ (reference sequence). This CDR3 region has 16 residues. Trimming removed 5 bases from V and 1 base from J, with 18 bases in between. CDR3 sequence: CASSGATGEDSYEQYF. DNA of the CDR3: TGTGCCAGCAGCGGAGCCACTGGTGAGGATTCCTACGAGCAGTACTTC.

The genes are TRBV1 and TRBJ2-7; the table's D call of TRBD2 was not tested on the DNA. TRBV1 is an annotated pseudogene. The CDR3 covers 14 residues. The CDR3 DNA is TGCACCAGCAGCCGACTAATTGCCGGCGTCGAGCAGTACTTC. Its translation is CTSSRLIAGVEQYF.

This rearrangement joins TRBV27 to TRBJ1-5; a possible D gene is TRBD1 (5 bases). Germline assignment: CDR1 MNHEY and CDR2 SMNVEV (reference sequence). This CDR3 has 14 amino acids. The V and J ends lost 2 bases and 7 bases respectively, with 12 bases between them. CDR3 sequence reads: CASSLKGLGQPQHF. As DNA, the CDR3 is TGTGCCAGCAGTTTAAAGGGGCTCGGGCAGCCCCAGCATTTT.

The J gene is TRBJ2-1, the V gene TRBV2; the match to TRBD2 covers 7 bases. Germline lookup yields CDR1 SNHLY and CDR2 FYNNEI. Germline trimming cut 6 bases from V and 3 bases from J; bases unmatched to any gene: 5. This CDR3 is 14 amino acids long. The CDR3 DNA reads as TGTGCCAGCAGACCTGGGACTAACTACAATGAGCAGTTCTTC. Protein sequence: CASRPGTNYNEQFF.

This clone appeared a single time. For the CDR3, the DNA is TGCGCCAGCATCGGGACAGGGAATTTGCGCAATGAGCAGTTCTTC. It codes for CASIGTGNLRNEQFF. The chain combines TRBV5-1 with TRBJ2-1; 9 bases fit TRBD1. Trimming cost V 6 bases and J 6 bases; bases outside gene matches: 10. This CDR3 contains 15 residues. The V gene's germline CDR1 is SGHRS and CDR2 YFSETQ.

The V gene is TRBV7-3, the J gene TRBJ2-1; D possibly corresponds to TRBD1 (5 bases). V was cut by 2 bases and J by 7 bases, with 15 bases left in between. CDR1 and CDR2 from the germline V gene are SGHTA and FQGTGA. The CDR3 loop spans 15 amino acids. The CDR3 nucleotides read TGTGCCAGCAGCTTAGGGGCAACCCTAGTGAATGAGCAGTTCTTC. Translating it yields CASSLGATLVNEQFF.

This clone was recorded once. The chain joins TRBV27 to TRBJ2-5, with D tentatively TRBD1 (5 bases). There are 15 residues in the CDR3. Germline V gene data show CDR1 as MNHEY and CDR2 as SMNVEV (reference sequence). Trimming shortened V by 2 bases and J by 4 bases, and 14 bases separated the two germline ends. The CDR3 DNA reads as TGTGCCAGCAGTTTAGGCAGGGCGCGGCTAGAGACCCAGTACTTC. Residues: CASSLGRARLETQYF.

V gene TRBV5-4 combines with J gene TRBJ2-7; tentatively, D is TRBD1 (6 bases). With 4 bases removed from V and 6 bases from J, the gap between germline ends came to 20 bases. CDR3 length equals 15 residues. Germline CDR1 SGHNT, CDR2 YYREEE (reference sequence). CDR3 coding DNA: TGTGCCAGCAGCGGACTGGACAGTTCTTTCGCCGAGCAGTACTTC. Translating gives CASSGLDSSFAEQYF.

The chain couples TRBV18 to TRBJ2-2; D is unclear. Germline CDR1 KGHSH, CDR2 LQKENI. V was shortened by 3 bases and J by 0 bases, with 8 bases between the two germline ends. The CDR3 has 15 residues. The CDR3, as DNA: TGTGCCAGCTCACCGGGCAGGACGAACACCGGGGAGCTGTTTTTT. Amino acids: CASSPGRTNTGELFF.

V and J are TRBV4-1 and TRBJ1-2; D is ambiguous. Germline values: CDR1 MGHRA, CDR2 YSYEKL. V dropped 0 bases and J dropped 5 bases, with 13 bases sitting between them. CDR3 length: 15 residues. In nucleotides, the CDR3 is TGCGCCAGCAGCCAAGATGCGGCCGGGAGTTATGGCTACACCTTC. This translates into CASSQDAAGSYGYTF.

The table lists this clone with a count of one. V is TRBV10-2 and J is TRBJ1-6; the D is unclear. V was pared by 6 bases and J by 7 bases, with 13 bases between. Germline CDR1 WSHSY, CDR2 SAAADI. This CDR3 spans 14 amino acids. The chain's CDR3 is CASSLGLSNSPLHF. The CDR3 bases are TGCGCCAGCAGCCTAGGACTCTCAAATTCACCCCTCCACTTT.

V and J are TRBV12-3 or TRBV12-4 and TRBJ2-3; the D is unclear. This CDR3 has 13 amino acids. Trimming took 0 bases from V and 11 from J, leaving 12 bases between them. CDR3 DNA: TGTGCCAGCAGTTTAGCGCTCAGACTGGGGCAGTATTTT. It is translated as CASSLALRLGQYF.

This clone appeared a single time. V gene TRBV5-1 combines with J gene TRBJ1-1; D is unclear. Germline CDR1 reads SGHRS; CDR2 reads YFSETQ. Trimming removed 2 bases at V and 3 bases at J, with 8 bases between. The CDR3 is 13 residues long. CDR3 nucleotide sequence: TGCGCCAGCAGCTTAGAGGTCCACACTGAAGCTTTCTTT. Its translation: CASSLEVHTEAFF. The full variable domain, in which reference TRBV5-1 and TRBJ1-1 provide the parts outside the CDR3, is KAGVTQTPRYLIKTRGQQVTLSCSPISGHRSVSWYQQTPGQGLQFLFEYFSETQRNKGNFPGRFSGRQFSNSRSEMNVSTLELGDSALYLCASSLEVHTEAFFGQGTRLTVV.

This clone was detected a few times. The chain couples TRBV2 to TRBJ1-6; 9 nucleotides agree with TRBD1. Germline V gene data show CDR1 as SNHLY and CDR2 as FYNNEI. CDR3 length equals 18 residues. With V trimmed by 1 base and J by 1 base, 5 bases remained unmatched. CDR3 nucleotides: TGTGCCAGCAGTGAAGTAACAGGGGGCGCGTCCTATAATTCACCCCTCCACTTT. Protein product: CASSEVTGGASYNSPLHF.

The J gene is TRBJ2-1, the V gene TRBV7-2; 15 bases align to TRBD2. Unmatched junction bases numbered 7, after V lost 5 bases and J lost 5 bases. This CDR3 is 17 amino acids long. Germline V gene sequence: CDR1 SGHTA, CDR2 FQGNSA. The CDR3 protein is CASSPWTSGRANNEQFF. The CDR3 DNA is TGTGCCAGCAGCCCTTGGACTAGCGGGAGGGCTAACAATGAGCAGTTCTTC.

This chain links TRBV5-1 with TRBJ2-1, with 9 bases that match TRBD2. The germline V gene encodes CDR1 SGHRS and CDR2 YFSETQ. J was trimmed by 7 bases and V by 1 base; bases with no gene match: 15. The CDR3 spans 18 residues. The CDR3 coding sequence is TGCGCCAGCAGCTTGCGCCCTCGCCTAGCGGGATCGCAGAATGAGCAGTTCTTC. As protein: CASSLRPRLAGSQNEQFF.

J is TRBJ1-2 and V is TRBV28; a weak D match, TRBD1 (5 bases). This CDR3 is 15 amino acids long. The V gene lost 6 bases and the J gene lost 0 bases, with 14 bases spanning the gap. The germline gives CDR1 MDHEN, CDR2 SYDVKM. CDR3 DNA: TGTGCCAGCAGCTCTCGATGGGGCACTAACTATGGCTACACCTTC. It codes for CASSSRWGTNYGYTF.

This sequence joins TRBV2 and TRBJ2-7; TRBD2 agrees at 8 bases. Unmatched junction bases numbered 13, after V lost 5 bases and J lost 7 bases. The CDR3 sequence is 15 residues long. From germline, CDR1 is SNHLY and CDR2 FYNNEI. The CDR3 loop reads CASSNALAGLVEQYF. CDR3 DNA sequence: TGTGCCAGCAGTAATGCCCTAGCGGGTTTGGTAGAGCAGTACTTC. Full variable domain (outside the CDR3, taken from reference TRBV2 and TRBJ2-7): EPEVTQTPSHQVTQMGQEVILRCVPISNHLYFYWYRQILGQKVEFLVSFYNNEISEKSEIFDDQFSVERPDGSNFTLKIRSTKLEDSAMYFCASSNALAGLVEQYFGPGTRLTVT.

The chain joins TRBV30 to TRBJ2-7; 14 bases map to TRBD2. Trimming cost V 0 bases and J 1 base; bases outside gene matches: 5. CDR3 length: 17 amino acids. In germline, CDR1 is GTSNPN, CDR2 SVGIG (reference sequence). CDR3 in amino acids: CAWSVRTSGRISYEQYF. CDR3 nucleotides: TGTGCCTGGAGTGTAAGGACTAGCGGGAGGATATCCTACGAGCAGTACTTC.

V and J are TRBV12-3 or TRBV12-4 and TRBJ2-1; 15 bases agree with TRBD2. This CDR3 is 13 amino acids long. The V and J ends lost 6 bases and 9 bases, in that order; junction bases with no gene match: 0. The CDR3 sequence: CASRGLAGGEQFF. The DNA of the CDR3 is TGTGCCAGCAGGGGACTAGCGGGAGGTGAGCAGTTCTTC.

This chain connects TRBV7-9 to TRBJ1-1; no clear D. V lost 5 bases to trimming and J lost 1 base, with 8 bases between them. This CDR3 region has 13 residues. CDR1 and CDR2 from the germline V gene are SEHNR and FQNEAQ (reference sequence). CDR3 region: CASSPVSNTEAFF. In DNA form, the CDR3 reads TGTGCCAGCAGCCCGGTCTCGAACACTGAAGCTTTCTTT.

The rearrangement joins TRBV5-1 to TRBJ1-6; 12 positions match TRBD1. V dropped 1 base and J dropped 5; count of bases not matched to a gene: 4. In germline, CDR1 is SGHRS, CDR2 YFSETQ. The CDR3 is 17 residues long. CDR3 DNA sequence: TGCGCCAGCAGCTTGCCGGGACAGGGGGCCCATAATTCACCCCTCCACTTT. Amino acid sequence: CASSLPGQGAHNSPLHF.

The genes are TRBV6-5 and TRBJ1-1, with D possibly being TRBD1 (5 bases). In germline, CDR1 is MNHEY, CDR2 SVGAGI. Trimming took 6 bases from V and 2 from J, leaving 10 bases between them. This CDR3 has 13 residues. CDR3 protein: CASRATANTEAFF. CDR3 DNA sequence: TGTGCCAGCAGAGCGACAGCAAACACTGAAGCTTTCTTT.

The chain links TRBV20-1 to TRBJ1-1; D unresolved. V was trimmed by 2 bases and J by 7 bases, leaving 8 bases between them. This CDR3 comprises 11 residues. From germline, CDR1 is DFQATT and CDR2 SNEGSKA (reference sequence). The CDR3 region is CSARIRIEAFF. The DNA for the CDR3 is TGCAGTGCTAGAATTAGAATTGAAGCTTTCTTT.

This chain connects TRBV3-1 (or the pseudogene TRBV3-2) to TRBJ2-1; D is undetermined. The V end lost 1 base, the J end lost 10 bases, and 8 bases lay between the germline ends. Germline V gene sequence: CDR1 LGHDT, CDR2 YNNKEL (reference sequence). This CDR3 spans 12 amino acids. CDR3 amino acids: CASSQGTSEQFF. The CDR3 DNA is TGTGCCAGCAGCCAAGGCACGAGCGAGCAGTTCTTC.

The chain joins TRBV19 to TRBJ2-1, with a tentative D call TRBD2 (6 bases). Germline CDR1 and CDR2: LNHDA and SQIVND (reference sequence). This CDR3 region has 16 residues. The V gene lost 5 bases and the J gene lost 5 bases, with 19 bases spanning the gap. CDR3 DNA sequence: TGTGCCAGTAGTCCCCGGCTCGGGACGGGGGACAATGAGCAGTTCTTC. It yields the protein CASSPRLGTGDNEQFF.

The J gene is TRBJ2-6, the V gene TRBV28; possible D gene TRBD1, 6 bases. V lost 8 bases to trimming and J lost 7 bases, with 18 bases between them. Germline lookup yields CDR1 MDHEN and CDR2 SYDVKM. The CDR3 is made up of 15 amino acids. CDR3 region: CASGGYGRYANVLTF. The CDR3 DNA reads TGTGCCAGCGGGGGCTACGGGCGGTACGCCAACGTCCTGACTTTC.